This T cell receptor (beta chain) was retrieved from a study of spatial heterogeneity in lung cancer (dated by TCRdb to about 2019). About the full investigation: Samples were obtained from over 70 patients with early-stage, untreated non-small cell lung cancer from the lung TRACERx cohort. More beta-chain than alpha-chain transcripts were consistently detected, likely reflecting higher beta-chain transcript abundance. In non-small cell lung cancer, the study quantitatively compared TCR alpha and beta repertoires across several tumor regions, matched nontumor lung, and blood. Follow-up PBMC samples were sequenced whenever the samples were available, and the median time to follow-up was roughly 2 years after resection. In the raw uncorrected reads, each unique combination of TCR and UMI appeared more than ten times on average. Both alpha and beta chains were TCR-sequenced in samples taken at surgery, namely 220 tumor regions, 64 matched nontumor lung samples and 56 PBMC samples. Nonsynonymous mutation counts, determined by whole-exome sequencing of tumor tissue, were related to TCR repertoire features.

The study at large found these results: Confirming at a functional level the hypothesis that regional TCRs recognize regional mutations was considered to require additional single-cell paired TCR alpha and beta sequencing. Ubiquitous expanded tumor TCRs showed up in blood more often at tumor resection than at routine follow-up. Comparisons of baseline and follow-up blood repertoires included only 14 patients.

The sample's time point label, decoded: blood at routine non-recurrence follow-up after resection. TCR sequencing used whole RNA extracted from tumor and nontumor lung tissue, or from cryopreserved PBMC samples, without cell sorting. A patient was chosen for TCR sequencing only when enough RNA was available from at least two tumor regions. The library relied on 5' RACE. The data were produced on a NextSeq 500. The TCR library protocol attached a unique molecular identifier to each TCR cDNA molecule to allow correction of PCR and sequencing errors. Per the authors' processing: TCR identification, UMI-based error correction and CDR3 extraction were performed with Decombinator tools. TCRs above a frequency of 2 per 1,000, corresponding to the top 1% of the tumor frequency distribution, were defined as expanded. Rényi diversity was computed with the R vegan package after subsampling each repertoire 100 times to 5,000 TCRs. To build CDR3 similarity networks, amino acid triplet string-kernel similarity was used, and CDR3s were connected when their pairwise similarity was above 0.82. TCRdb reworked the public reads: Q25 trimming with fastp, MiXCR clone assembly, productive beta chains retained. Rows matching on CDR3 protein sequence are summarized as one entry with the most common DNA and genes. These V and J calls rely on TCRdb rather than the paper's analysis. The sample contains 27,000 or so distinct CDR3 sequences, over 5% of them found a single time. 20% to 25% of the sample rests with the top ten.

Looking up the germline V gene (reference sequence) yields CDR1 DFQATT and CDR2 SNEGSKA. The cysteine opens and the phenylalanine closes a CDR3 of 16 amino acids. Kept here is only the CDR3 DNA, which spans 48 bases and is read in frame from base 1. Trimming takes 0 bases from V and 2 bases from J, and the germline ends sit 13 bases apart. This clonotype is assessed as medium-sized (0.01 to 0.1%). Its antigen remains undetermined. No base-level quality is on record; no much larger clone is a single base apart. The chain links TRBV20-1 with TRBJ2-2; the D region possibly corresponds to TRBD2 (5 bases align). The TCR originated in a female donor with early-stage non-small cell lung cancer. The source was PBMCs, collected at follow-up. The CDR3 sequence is CSARDQTTRNTGELFF. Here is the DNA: TGCAGTGCTAGAGATCAGACTACCCGCAACACCGGGGAGCTGTTTTTT.